This paragraph covers one TCR beta chain sequence. This entry comes from a study of blood T cell repertoires in COVID-19. Study as a whole: Researchers got acute and convalescent COVID-19 samples from the United States, Italy and Spain. In each case, the material was cDNA or gDNA derived from T cells, B-cell-depleted T cells, or PBMCs.

As processed by the authors: Scientists estimated how many nucleated cells there were by amplifying reference gene primers. Profiled with immunoSEQ multiplex PCR; TCRdb holds only in-frame clones, not every one. D and trimming were read from the DNA, whereas the V and J calls and clone size are those reported in that table. The table includes about 260,000 clones, approximately 86% detected once. The germline V and J ends were trimmed by 7 bases and 3 bases, with 11 bases remaining between them. Germline CDR1 is KGHDR and CDR2 is SFDVKD. The CDR3 consists of 13 residues. V is TRBV24-1 and J is TRBJ1-1; D perhaps matches TRBD1 (5 bases). This receptor was taken from a man younger than 35 with active or convalescent COVID-19. Sequencing was done on a sample of peripheral blood. The CDR3 is CATSPREDTEAFF. CDR3 nucleotides: TGTGCCACCAGCCCCAGGGAGGACACTGAAGCTTTCTTT.